Sequencing of this TCR beta chain was carried out in a study of blood T cell repertoires in COVID-19. About the study: Acute-phase and convalescent COVID-19 samples originated in the United States, Italy and Spain. Sources were T cells, B-cell-depleted T cells, or PBMCs; the material itself was cDNA or gDNA.

This clone was seen a single time. Per the germline V gene, CDR1 is SGHNT and CDR2 is YYREEE (reference sequence). The length of the CDR3 is 14 residues. Germline trimming cut 3 bases from V and 8 bases from J; bases unmatched to any gene: 6. Profiling relied on immunoSEQ multiplex PCR, and the TCRdb table lists in-frame clones only, not all of them. The table has 250,000 or so clones, 86% seen once. Sequenced sample: peripheral blood. V gene TRBV5-4 combines with J gene TRBJ1-2, with 11 bases identical to TRBD1. The sequence was obtained from a man aged 60 to 69 with acute or convalescent COVID-19. CDR3 coding DNA: TGTGCCAGCAGCTCTGCCGGGACAGGGGGAGGCTACACCTTC. The encoded protein is CASSSAGTGGGYTF.